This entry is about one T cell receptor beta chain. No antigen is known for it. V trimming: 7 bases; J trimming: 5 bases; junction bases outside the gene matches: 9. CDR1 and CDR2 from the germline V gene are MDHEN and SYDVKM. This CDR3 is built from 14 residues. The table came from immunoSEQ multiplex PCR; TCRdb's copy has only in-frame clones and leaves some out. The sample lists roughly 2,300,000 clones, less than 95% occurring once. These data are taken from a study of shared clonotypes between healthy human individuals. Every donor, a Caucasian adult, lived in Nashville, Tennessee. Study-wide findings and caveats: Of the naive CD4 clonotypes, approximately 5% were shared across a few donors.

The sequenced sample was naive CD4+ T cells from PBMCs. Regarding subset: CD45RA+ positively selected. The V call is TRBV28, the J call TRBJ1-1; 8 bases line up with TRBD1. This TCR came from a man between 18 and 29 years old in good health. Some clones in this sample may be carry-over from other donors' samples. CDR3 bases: TGTGCCAGCACACAAACAGGGGGTCGGACTGAAGCTTTCTTT. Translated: CASTQTGGRTEAFF.